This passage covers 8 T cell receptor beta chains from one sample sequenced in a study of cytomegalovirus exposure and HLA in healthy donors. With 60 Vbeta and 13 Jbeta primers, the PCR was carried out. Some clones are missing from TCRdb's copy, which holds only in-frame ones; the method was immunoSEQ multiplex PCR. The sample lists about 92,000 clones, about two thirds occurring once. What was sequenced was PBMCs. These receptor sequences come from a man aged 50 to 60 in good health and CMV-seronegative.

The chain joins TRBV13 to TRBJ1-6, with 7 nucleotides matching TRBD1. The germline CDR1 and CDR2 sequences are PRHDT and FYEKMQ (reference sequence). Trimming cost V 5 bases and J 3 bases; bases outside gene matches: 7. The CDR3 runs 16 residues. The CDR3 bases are TGTGCCAGCAGCAGGACAGGAATGAACTATAATTCACCCCTCCACTTT. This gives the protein CASSRTGMNYNSPLHF.

CDR3 coding DNA: TGTGCCAGCAGCGCCACAGGGGCGGACACTGAAGCTTTCTTT. It is translated as CASSATGADTEAFF. The chain employs TRBV7-3 and TRBJ1-1; 7 nucleotides align to TRBD1. Germline CDR1 is SGHTA and CDR2 is FQGTGA. After removal of 5 bases from V and 3 bases from J, the junction contained 6 bases not matched to a gene. The CDR3 runs to 14 residues.

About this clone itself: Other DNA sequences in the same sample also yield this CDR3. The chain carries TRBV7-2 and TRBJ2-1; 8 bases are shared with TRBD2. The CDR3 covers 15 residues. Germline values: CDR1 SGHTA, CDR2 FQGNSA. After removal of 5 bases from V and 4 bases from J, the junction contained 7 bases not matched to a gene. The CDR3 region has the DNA TGTGCCAGCAGCCTTGCGGGACTAGTTTACAATGAGCAGTTCTTC. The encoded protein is CASSLAGLVYNEQFF.

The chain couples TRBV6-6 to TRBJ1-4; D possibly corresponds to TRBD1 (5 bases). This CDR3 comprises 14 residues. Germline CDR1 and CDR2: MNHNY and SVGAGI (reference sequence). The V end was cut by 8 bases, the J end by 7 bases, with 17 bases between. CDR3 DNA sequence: TGTGCCAGCTCCCGGGGGGACGGAGGTGAAAAACTGTTTTTT. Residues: CASSRGDGGEKLFF.

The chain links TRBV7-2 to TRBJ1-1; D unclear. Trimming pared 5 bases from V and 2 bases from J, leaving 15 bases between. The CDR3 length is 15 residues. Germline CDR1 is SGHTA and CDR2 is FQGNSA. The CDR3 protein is CASSARVSVNTEAFF. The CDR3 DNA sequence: TGTGCCAGCAGCGCTCGGGTTTCCGTTAACACTGAAGCTTTCTTT.

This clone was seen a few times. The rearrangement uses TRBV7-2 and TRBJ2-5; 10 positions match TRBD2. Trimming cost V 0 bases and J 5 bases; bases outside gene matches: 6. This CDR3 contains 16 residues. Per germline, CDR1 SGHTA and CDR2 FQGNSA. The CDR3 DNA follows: TGTGCCAGCAGCTTAGCGGCTAGCGGGAGTGGTGAGACCCAGTACTTC. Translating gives CASSLAASGSGETQYF.

The CDR3 nucleotides are TGTGCCAGCACTTGGGGCCTATACACAGATACGCAGTATTTT. Translating gives CASTWGLYTDTQYF. The chain recombines TRBV2 with TRBJ2-3; maybe TRBD1 (5 bases). The CDR3 is made up of 14 amino acids. The germline V gene encodes CDR1 SNHLY and CDR2 FYNNEI. The V end lost 7 bases, the J end lost 2 bases, and 13 bases lay between the germline ends.

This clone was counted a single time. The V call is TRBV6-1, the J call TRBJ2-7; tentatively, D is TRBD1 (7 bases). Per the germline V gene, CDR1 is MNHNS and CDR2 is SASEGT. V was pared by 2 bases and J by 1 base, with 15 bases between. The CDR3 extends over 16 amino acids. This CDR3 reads CASSENAGGRSYEQYV. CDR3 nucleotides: TGTGCCAGCAGTGAAAACGCAGGGGGGAGGTCCTACGAGCAGTACGTC.